These 25 T cell receptor beta chains were all obtained from the same sample, sequenced in a study of T cells in tuberculosis (dated by TCRdb to 2016 to 2018). The library was made by the immunoSEQ multiplex PCR assay. TCRdb limited this immuneACCESS table to in-frame rearrangements with V and J called. A share of clones is missing; checked studies link under half to unresolved V genes, and the rest is unexplained. The sample records tens of thousands of clones, approximately 97% of which are singletons. Of the sample, 5% to 7.5% is held by the ten largest clones. What was sequenced was PBMCs. These receptors originate from a donor between 10 and 35 years old with latent tuberculosis or without tuberculosis infection.

V is TRBV30 and J is TRBJ2-1; D is perhaps TRBD1 (5 bases). V lost 0 bases and J 9 bases, leaving 9 bases between the germline ends. This CDR3 region has 12 residues. Germline assignment: CDR1 GTSNPN and CDR2 SVGIG (reference sequence). DNA of the CDR3: TGTGCCTGGAGTGTGAGTGGGGCTGAGCAGTTCTTC. This codes for CAWSVSGAEQFF.

The chain couples TRBV7-9 to TRBJ1-1; the match to TRBD1 covers 10 bases. CDR3 length equals 13 residues. The J segment lost 9 bases and the V segment lost 1 base, leaving 2 bases of the junction unmatched. The germline V gene has CDR1 SEHNR and CDR2 FQNEAQ (reference sequence). Written as DNA, the CDR3 is TGTGCCAGCAGCTTAGGGGGACAGGGGAAAGCTTTCTTT. Its translation: CASSLGGQGKAFF.

V and J are TRBV11-2 and TRBJ1-2; D may be TRBD1 (6 bases). Looked up from germline, CDR1 is SGHAT and CDR2 is FQNNGV. Trimming removed 6 bases from V and 4 bases from J, with 15 bases in between. The CDR3 extends over 14 amino acids. The CDR3 region has the DNA TGTGCCAGCAGGCCTTTGGGGGCAAGCTATGGCTACACCTTC. As protein: CASRPLGASYGYTF.

The chain employs TRBV4-1 and TRBJ2-6; D is unclear. V was trimmed by 0 bases and J by 0 bases, leaving 9 bases between them. The CDR3 sequence is 17 residues long. In germline, CDR1 is MGHRA, CDR2 YSYEKL. CDR3 sequence (DNA): TGCGCCAGCAGCCAAGATCGGTCGCACTCTGGGGCCAACGTCCTGACTTTC. This sequence encodes CASSQDRSHSGANVLTF.

The CDR3: CASSLAVTSGGLQETQYF. The CDR3 DNA reads as TGCGCCAGCAGCTTGGCCGTGACTAGCGGGGGACTACAAGAGACCCAGTACTTC. The chain employs TRBV5-1 and TRBJ2-5; TRBD2 matches 12 bases. The ends lost 0 bases at V and 2 bases at J; junction bases unmatched: 8. Per germline, CDR1 SGHRS and CDR2 YFSETQ. The CDR3 totals 18 residues.

The chain carries TRBV9 and TRBJ1-6, with a tentative D call TRBD1 (6 bases). The V and J ends lost 2 bases and 8 bases respectively, with 20 bases between them. The germline gives CDR1 SGDLS, CDR2 YYNGEE. This CDR3 has 17 amino acids. CDR3 sequence: CASSVLGGQSVDSPLHF. CDR3 DNA: TGTGCCAGCAGCGTCCTGGGGGGGCAGTCGGTAGATTCACCCCTCCACTTT.

The chain recombines TRBV15 with TRBJ1-5; D may be TRBD1 (6 bases). The V end lost 3 bases, the J end lost 3 bases, and 15 bases lay between the germline ends. Germline CDR1 LNHNV, CDR2 YYDKDF (reference sequence). The CDR3 is 16 residues long. In nucleotides, the CDR3 is TGTGCCACCAGCAGGGACAAGGACAGCATCAATCAGCCCCAGCATTTT. It yields the protein CATSRDKDSINQPQHF.

The chain employs TRBV5-6 and TRBJ1-2; weak D call: TRBD1 (5 bases). Germline CDR1 SGHDT, CDR2 YYEEEE. This CDR3 is built from 16 residues. The V gene lost 4 bases and the J gene lost 1 base, with 17 bases spanning the gap. DNA for the CDR3: TGTGCCAGCAGCCGTTGGGGCCGATTAAGTAACTATGGCTACACCTTC. Amino acids: CASSRWGRLSNYGYTF.

This chain joins TRBV5-1 and TRBJ2-5, with D uncertain. Germline CDR1 reads SGHRS; CDR2 reads YFSETQ. The CDR3 spans 12 residues. V was pared by 1 base and J by 4 bases, with 5 bases between. The CDR3: CASSLTGETQYF. In nucleotides, the CDR3 is TGCGCCAGCAGCTTGACCGGAGAGACCCAGTACTTC.

This chain uses TRBV7-4 with TRBJ2-3; TRBD2 matches 8 bases. The CDR3 has 16 amino acids. The V gene's germline CDR1 is SGHVT and CDR2 SQSDAQ. Trimming at V came to 8 bases and at J to 3 bases, leaving 13 bases not matched to a gene. CDR3 loop: CASPWGQREITDTQYF. For the CDR3, the DNA is TGTGCCAGCCCCTGGGGGCAGCGGGAGATAACAGATACGCAGTATTTT.

V is TRBV5-4 and J is TRBJ2-5; 8 bases agree with TRBD1. Germline V gives CDR1 SGHNT, CDR2 YYREEE (reference sequence). Trimming at V came to 4 bases and at J to 5 bases, leaving 7 bases not matched to a gene. The CDR3 runs 14 residues. In nucleotides, the CDR3 is TGTGCCAGCAGCCCCAGGGGGCCTGGGGAGACCCAGTACTTC. Translation gives CASSPRGPGETQYF.

V and J are TRBV7-2 and TRBJ2-3; TRBD1 matches 7 bases. CDR3 length equals 15 residues. Unmatched junction bases numbered 5, after V lost 5 bases and J lost 0 bases. Germline V gene lookup returns CDR1 SGHTA and CDR2 FQGNSA. The CDR3 protein is CASSLSTGSTDTQYF. CDR3 in DNA: TGTGCCAGCAGCCTATCGACAGGGAGCACAGATACGCAGTATTTT.

The CDR3: CASSFWRGLTDTQYF. The CDR3 DNA reads TGTGCCAGCAGCTTTTGGAGGGGATTGACAGATACGCAGTATTTT. This chain joins TRBV11-2 and TRBJ2-3; maybe TRBD2 (6 bases). This CDR3 contains 15 residues. Trimming cost V 3 bases and J 3 bases, with 13 bases left between them. CDR1 SGHAT and CDR2 FQNNGV come from the germline V gene.

V and J are TRBV18 and TRBJ1-1; 7 nucleotides agree with TRBD1. V was clipped by 4 bases and J by 2 bases; unmatched bases: 7. The CDR3 spans 15 residues. Germline V gene sequence: CDR1 KGHSH, CDR2 LQKENI. The CDR3 DNA follows: TGTGCCAGCTCACTGCGGACAGGCCGAAACACTGAAGCTTTCTTT. Its translation is CASSLRTGRNTEAFF. The whole variable domain, filled in from reference TRBV18 and TRBJ1-1, reads NAGVMQNPRHLVRRRGQEARLRCSPMKGHSHVYWYRQLPEEGLKFMVYLQKENIIDESGMPKERFSAEFPKEGPSILRIQQVVRGDSAAYFCASSLRTGRNTEAFFGQGTRLTVV.

This sequence joins TRBV6-6 and TRBJ2-3; unclear D gene. The CDR3 is made up of 16 amino acids. V gave up 2 bases and J gave up 0 bases, with 12 bases separating them. Germline CDR1 reads MNHNY; CDR2 reads SVGAGI (reference sequence). CDR3 region: CASSYPAVSSTDTQYF. CDR3 coding DNA: TGTGCCAGCAGTTACCCCGCAGTCTCTAGCACAGATACGCAGTATTTT.

V and J are TRBV5-1 and TRBJ1-1; 9 bases are shared with TRBD1. The V and J ends lost 0 bases and 14 bases, in that order; junction bases with no gene match: 5. This CDR3 comprises 12 residues. Germline CDR1 is SGHRS and CDR2 is YFSETQ. The CDR3 here is CASSLGTGDSFF. The DNA for the CDR3 is TGCGCCAGCAGCTTGGGGACAGGGGATTCCTTCTTT.

The J gene is TRBJ2-3, the V gene TRBV6-4, with TRBD2 matching over 7 bases. In germline, CDR1 is MRHNA, CDR2 SNTAGT. This CDR3 is 14 amino acids long. The ends lost 3 bases at V and 5 bases at J; junction bases unmatched: 5. The chain's CDR3 is CASSEAGGGDTQYF. CDR3 in DNA: TGTGCCAGCAGTGAAGCTGGGGGGGGAGATACGCAGTATTTT.

Written as DNA, the CDR3 is TGTGCCAGCAGTTTATCAGGGACAGGGAACTACGAGCAGTACTTC. It codes for CASSLSGTGNYEQYF. The chain has TRBV28 and TRBJ2-7; 9 nucleotides agree with TRBD1. The ends lost 1 base at V and 3 bases at J; junction bases unmatched: 4. CDR3 length equals 15 residues. Germline values: CDR1 MDHEN, CDR2 SYDVKM. The whole variable domain, remainder taken from reference TRBV28 and TRBJ2-7, is DVKVTQSSRYLVKRTGEKVFLECVQDMDHENMFWYRQDPGLGLRLIYFSYDVKMKEKGDIPEGYSVSREKKERFSLILESASTNQTSMYLCASSLSGTGNYEQYFGPGTRLTVT.

The CDR3 spells CASSQDFAAGDTQYF. CDR3 coding DNA: TGCGCCAGCAGCCAAGATTTTGCGGCCGGGGATACGCAGTATTTT. The chain employs TRBV4-3 and TRBJ2-3; D call uncertain. The germline CDR1 and CDR2 sequences are LGHNA and YSLEER. CDR3 length: 15 amino acids. V lost 0 bases and J lost 6, with 13 bases in between.

The chain combines TRBV15 with TRBJ2-1; D not certain. The CDR3 loop spans 21 amino acids. The germline V gene has CDR1 LNHNV and CDR2 YYDKDF (reference sequence). The V end was cut by 0 bases, the J end by 5 bases, with 29 bases between. The CDR3 nucleotides are TGTGCCACCAGCAGAGATCTCTTTTGGTTCGGAGAACGAAACTTGAACAATGAGCAGTTCTTC. Its translation is CATSRDLFWFGERNLNNEQFF.

J is TRBJ1-1 and V is TRBV7-8; TRBD1 might be the D (6 bases). Trimming stripped 5 bases from V and 5 bases from J, with 24 bases between. Looked up from germline, CDR1 is SGHVS and CDR2 is FQNEAQ. The CDR3 sequence is 17 residues long. The CDR3 protein is CASSPYGHRVGGTEAFF. CDR3 nucleotide sequence: TGTGCCAGCAGCCCGTACGGACACAGGGTGGGGGGGACTGAAGCTTTCTTT. Looking up the rest from reference TRBV7-8 and TRBJ1-1 gives the full variable domain: GAGVSQSPRYKVAKRGQDVALRCDPISGHVSLFWYQQALGQGPEFLTYFQNEAQLDKSGLPSDRFFAERPEGSVSTLKIQRTQQEDSAVYLCASSPYGHRVGGTEAFFGQGTRLTVV.

This clone was detected once. This rearrangement joins TRBV11-2 to TRBJ2-3; possibly TRBD1 for D (7 bases). Germline-derived CDR1 and CDR2 are SGHAT and FQNNGV. The CDR3 has 13 amino acids. Trimming took 1 base from V and 11 from J, leaving 13 bases between them. The CDR3 here is CASSLVRQGGQYF. In nucleotides, the CDR3 is TGTGCCAGCAGCTTAGTTCGGCAGGGGGGGCAGTATTTT.

The gene calls are TRBV5-1 and TRBJ2-5; 16 bases map to TRBD2. This CDR3 comprises 19 residues. Germline loops: CDR1 SGHRS, CDR2 YFSETQ. Unmatched junction bases numbered 9, after V lost 4 bases and J lost 0 bases. CDR3 bases: TGCGCCAGCAGCCCTCCGGGACTAGCGGGGGGGTGGGACCAAGAGACCCAGTACTTC. Its protein product is CASSPPGLAGGWDQETQYF.

V is TRBV27 and J is TRBJ2-7; 8 bases are shared with TRBD1. In germline, CDR1 is MNHEY, CDR2 SMNVEV (reference sequence). CDR3 length: 15 residues. After removal of 5 bases from V and 6 bases from J, the junction contained 12 bases not matched to a gene. Here the CDR3 DNA reads TGTGCCAGCAGTGGACCAGGGGGCGCGGTTTTCGAGCAGTACTTC. Translated: CASSGPGGAVFEQYF.

The rearrangement links TRBV28 to TRBJ2-7; TRBD1 matches at 9 bases. The length of the CDR3 is 14 residues. Germline V gene lookup returns CDR1 MDHEN and CDR2 SYDVKM. The trim removed 6 bases at V and 5 bases at J, leaving 8 bases unmatched. The CDR3 sequence: CASSRRTGENEQYF. The CDR3, as DNA: TGTGCCAGCAGCCGGAGGACAGGGGAGAACGAGCAGTACTTC.